Presented here are 4 T cell receptor beta chains from one specimen sequenced in a study of OX40 agonist ivuxolimab in advanced cancers. Only in-frame clones appear in the TCRdb table, and some are missing; sequencing was by immunoSEQ multiplex PCR. The repertoire holds about 94,000 clones, with roughly 84% as singletons. Here the sequenced sample was CD4+ or CD8+ T cells sorted from blood, taken in a trial of the OX40 agonist ivuxolimab. Receptors originate from an adult with an advanced solid tumor such as melanoma, head and neck, liver or kidney cancer.

The chain recombines TRBV7-9 with TRBJ2-5, with 9 bases lining up with TRBD1. Germline CDR1 and CDR2: SEHNR and FQNEAQ (reference sequence). The CDR3 contains 14 residues. The ends lost 5 bases at V and 4 bases at J; junction bases unmatched: 5. This CDR3 is CASSLLQGAETQYF. The CDR3 DNA is TGTGCCAGCAGCCTTTTACAGGGGGCAGAGACCCAGTACTTC. The whole variable domain, remainder taken from reference TRBV7-9 and TRBJ2-5, is DTGVSQNPRHKITKRGQNVTFRCDPISEHNRLYWYRQTLGQGPEFLTYFQNEAQLEKSRLLSDRFSAERPKGSFSTLEIQRTEQGDSAMYLCASSLLQGAETQYFGPGTRLLVL.

The chain has TRBV7-8 and TRBJ1-2; D is uncertain. V gave up 1 base and J gave up 2 bases, with 11 bases separating them. In germline, CDR1 is SGHVS, CDR2 FQNEAQ. CDR3 length: 15 amino acids. Here the CDR3 reads CASSLGAGANYGYTF. DNA for the CDR3: TGTGCCAGCAGCTTAGGAGCAGGAGCGAACTATGGCTACACCTTC.

V is TRBV2 and J is TRBJ2-5, with D perhaps matching TRBD1 or TRBD2 (5 bases each). Germline CDR1 and CDR2: SNHLY and FYNNEI. V was trimmed by 6 bases and J by 9 bases, leaving 23 bases between them. The CDR3 sequence is 15 residues long. In DNA, the CDR3 is TGTGCCAGCAGGCCGGGTGGGGGACCCCGGTTGGCCCAGTACTTC. Translating gives CASRPGGGPRLAQYF.

This sequence joins TRBV23-1 and TRBJ2-2; D unclear. TRBV23-1 is assigned to the ORF class and has an uncertain function. The CDR3 sequence is 20 residues long. V lost 2 bases and J lost 0, with 22 bases in between. CDR3 sequence: CASSQGPAPGRWPNTGELFF. The CDR3 bases are TGCGCCAGCAGTCAAGGGCCCGCCCCCGGCCGGTGGCCGAACACCGGGGAGCTGTTTTTT.